The 16 T cell receptor beta chains listed next were all sequenced from one sample in a study of lymphopenia after photon versus proton radiotherapy. Sequencing used immunoSEQ multiplex PCR; TCRdb keeps in-frame clones, though not all of them. The sample shows roughly 67,000 clones, under 95% of them seen only once. The source material was peripheral blood, sampled from a patient treated with photon-based radiotherapy. The receptors stem from a woman in her sixties or seventies with pancreatic cancer.

As for this clone: This may come from a read error, since a much larger clone is one base off. The J gene is TRBJ1-3, the V gene TRBV7-9; D is ambiguous. Trimming took 4 bases from V and 0 from J, leaving 4 bases between them. CDR3 length: 13 residues. The germline gives CDR1 SEHNR, CDR2 FQNEAQ (reference sequence). CDR3 bases: TGTGCCAGCAGCTACGGCTCTGGAAACACCATATATTTT. The encoded protein is CASSYGSGNTIYF.

V gene TRBV11-3 combines with J gene TRBJ2-3; 13 positions match TRBD2. There are 19 residues in the CDR3. V gave up 0 bases and J gave up 0 bases; unmatched junction bases: 6. CDR1 and CDR2 from the germline V gene are SGHNT and YENEEA. The CDR3 spells CASSLDGTSGMMSTDTQYF. CDR3 DNA: TGTGCCAGCAGCTTAGATGGGACTAGCGGGATGATGAGCACAGATACGCAGTATTTT.

The chain's CDR3 is CASSARVSNQPQHF. Written as DNA, the CDR3 is TGTGCCAGCAGTGCCAGGGTTAGCAATCAGCCCCAGCATTTT. V is TRBV6-1 and J is TRBJ1-5; D may be TRBD1 (5 bases). Trimming removed 4 bases from V and 0 bases from J, with 7 bases in between. The germline V gene encodes CDR1 MNHNS and CDR2 SASEGT. CDR3 length: 14 amino acids.

V gene TRBV28 combines with J gene TRBJ2-3; 7 bases are shared with TRBD2. The germline CDR1 and CDR2 sequences are MDHEN and SYDVKM. This CDR3 is 13 amino acids long. V dropped 10 bases and J dropped 2; count of bases not matched to a gene: 6. The CDR3 reads CATKLATTDTQYF. The CDR3 DNA sequence: TGTGCCACCAAACTAGCGACCACAGATACGCAGTATTTT. The full variable domain, completed using reference TRBV28 and TRBJ2-3, is DVKVTQSSRYLVKRTGEKVFLECVQDMDHENMFWYRQDPGLGLRLIYFSYDVKMKEKGDIPEGYSVSREKKERFSLILESASTNQTSMYLCATKLATTDTQYFGPGTRLTVL.

The rearrangement uses TRBV18 and TRBJ2-5; D is perhaps TRBD2 (7 bases). V gave up 4 bases and J gave up 2 bases, with 14 bases separating them. Germline CDR1 is KGHSH and CDR2 is LQKENI. The CDR3 consists of 15 residues. CDR3 bases: TGTGCCAGCTCACGGAGGAGGGGGGGTCAAGAGACCCAGTACTTC. Translated, it gives CASSRRRGGQETQYF.

This chain joins TRBV29-1 and TRBJ2-3; D possibly matches TRBD1 or TRBD2 (5 bases each). V was cut by 4 bases and J by 3 bases, with 17 bases left in between. The CDR3 has 15 amino acids. CDR1 SQVTM and CDR2 ANQGSEA come from the germline V gene. CDR3 nucleotide sequence: TGCAGCGTTGGCCTGGGCCGAGGGGCTACAGATACGCAGTATTTT. This encodes CSVGLGRGATDTQYF.

This clone was seen once. The chain combines TRBV7-9 with TRBJ2-4; D tentatively reads TRBD1 or TRBD2 (6 bases each). V dropped 7 bases and J dropped 0 bases, with 13 bases sitting between them. This CDR3 contains 15 residues. Germline CDR1 is SEHNR and CDR2 is FQNEAQ (reference sequence). In DNA form, the CDR3 reads TGTGCCAGCACCAAGGGGGGCCTAGCCAAAAACATTCAGTACTTC. Encoded protein: CASTKGGLAKNIQYF. The entire variable domain, with the rest obtained from reference TRBV7-9 and TRBJ2-4, is as follows: DTGVSQNPRHKITKRGQNVTFRCDPISEHNRLYWYRQTLGQGPEFLTYFQNEAQLEKSRLLSDRFSAERPKGSFSTLEIQRTEQGDSAMYLCASTKGGLAKNIQYFGAGTRLSVL.

The chain uses TRBV6-1 and TRBJ2-1; no clear D. V was pared by 6 bases and J by 0 bases, with 12 bases between. The germline gives CDR1 MNHNS, CDR2 SASEGT. CDR3 size: 15 residues. The CDR3 DNA reads as TGTGCCAGCAGCCTAGACGGTAGCTCCTACAATGAGCAGTTCTTC. It codes for CASSLDGSSYNEQFF.

This rearrangement joins TRBV2 to TRBJ2-7; D might be TRBD1 or TRBD2, each matching 5 bases. V was cut by 4 bases and J by 4 bases, with 11 bases left in between. The germline V gene encodes CDR1 SNHLY and CDR2 FYNNEI. CDR3 size: 13 residues. This chain's CDR3 is CASSAGTKYEQYF. CDR3 sequence (DNA): TGTGCCAGCAGTGCCGGGACGAAATACGAGCAGTACTTC.

The gene calls are TRBV19 and TRBJ2-1; tentatively, D is TRBD1 or TRBD2 (6 bases each). In germline, CDR1 is LNHDA, CDR2 SQIVND (reference sequence). The CDR3 has 19 amino acids. V lost 3 bases, J lost 0 bases, and 21 bases lay in between. In DNA form, the CDR3 reads TGTGCCAGTAGTATCGGAGGGGACATTAGGAGAAACTCCTACAATGAGCAGTTCTTC. This gives the protein CASSIGGDIRRNSYNEQFF. Drawing the rest from reference TRBV19 and TRBJ2-1, the complete variable domain is DGGITQSPKYLFRKEGQNVTLSCEQNLNHDAMYWYRQDPGQGLRLIYYSQIVNDFQKGDIAEGYSVSREKKESFPLTVTSAQKNPTAFYLCASSIGGDIRRNSYNEQFFGPGTRLTVL.

The chain carries TRBV18 and TRBJ1-5; 7 bases match TRBD1. The V and J ends lost 5 bases and 7 bases, in that order; junction bases with no gene match: 8. Germline loops: CDR1 KGHSH, CDR2 LQKENI. This CDR3 comprises 14 residues. Here the CDR3 DNA reads TGTGCCAGCTCAGCGACAGGGTCGGGACAGCCCCAGCATTTT. Residues: CASSATGSGQPQHF.

V is TRBV18 and J is TRBJ2-5; D unresolved. From germline, CDR1 is KGHSH and CDR2 LQKENI. V lost 0 bases to trimming and J lost 4 bases, with 12 bases between them. The CDR3 spans 15 residues. The CDR3 sequence: CASSPPGRSLETQYF. For the CDR3, the DNA is TGTGCCAGCTCACCACCTGGCAGAAGCTTAGAGACCCAGTACTTC.

This chain links TRBV14 with TRBJ2-3; 9 bases map to TRBD1. The V and J ends lost 3 bases and 5 bases, in that order; junction bases with no gene match: 9. From germline, CDR1 is SGHDN and CDR2 FVKESK. The CDR3 contains 16 residues. The CDR3 here is CASSHTTGGARDTQYF. DNA of the CDR3: TGTGCCAGCAGCCATACTACAGGGGGCGCGAGAGATACGCAGTATTTT.

This chain joins TRBV7-2 and TRBJ2-3, with D possibly being TRBD1 or TRBD2 (5 bases each). The length of the CDR3 is 16 residues. Germline CDR1 is SGHTA and CDR2 is FQGNSA. V lost 2 bases and J lost 5, with 17 bases in between. CDR3 sequence reads: CASSLKRGTQGDTQYF. The DNA of the CDR3 is TGTGCCAGCAGCTTAAAGAGGGGAACCCAAGGAGATACGCAGTATTTT. The full variable domain, rest sourced from reference TRBV7-2 and TRBJ2-3, is GAGVSQSPSNKVTEKGKDVELRCDPISGHTALYWYRQSLGQGLEFLIYFQGNSAPDKSGLPSDRFSAERTGGSVSTLTIQRTQQEDSAVYLCASSLKRGTQGDTQYFGPGTRLTVL.

The rearrangement joins TRBV9 to TRBJ2-1; no definite D call. CDR3 length: 19 residues. In germline, CDR1 is SGDLS, CDR2 YYNGEE. The V end lost 4 bases, the J end lost 0 bases, and 23 bases lay between the germline ends. CDR3 nucleotides: TGTGCCAGCAGCCCCCGCTCAGGCAAAACTACCAGCTCCTACAATGAGCAGTTCTTC. It codes for CASSPRSGKTTSSYNEQFF.

The chain uses TRBV6-1 and TRBJ2-1, with D perhaps given as TRBD1 or TRBD2 (5 bases each). Germline CDR1 and CDR2: MNHNS and SASEGT. The CDR3 runs to 16 residues. The V end lost 2 bases, the J end lost 1 base, and 12 bases lay between the germline ends. Written as DNA, the CDR3 is TGTGCCAGCAGTGAATTGGGGGTTGGGTCCTACAATGAGCAGTTCTTC. This translates into CASSELGVGSYNEQFF.